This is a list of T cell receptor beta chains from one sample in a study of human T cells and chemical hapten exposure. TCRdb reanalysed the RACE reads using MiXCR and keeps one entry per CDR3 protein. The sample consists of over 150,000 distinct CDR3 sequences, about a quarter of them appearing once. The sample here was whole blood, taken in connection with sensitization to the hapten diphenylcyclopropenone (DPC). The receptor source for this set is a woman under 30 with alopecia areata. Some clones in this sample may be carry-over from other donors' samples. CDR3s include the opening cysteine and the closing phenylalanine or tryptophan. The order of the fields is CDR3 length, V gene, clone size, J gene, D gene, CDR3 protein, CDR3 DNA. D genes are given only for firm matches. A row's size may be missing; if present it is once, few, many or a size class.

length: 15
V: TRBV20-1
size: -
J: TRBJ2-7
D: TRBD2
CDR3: CSWAPPRDYSYEQYF
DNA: TGCAGTTGGGCCCCCCCTCGGGACTACTCCTACGAGCAGTACTTC

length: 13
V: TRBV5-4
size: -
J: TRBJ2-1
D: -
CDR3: CASSRARDNEQFF
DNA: TGTGCCAGCAGCCGAGCCAGGGACAATGAGCAGTTCTTC

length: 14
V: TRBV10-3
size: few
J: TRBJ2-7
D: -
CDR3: CATTTSPSSYEQYF
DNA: TGTGCCACAACCACTAGCCCTAGCTCCTACGAGCAGTACTTC

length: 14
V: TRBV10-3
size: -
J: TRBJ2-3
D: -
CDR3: CAISPGSTGDTQYF
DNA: TGTGCCATCTCACCGGGATCAACGGGAGATACGCAGTATTTT

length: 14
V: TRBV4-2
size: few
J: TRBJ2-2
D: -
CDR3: CASSPLSGGGELFF
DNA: TGTGCCAGCAGCCCCCTCAGTGGTGGCGGGGAGCTGTTTTTT

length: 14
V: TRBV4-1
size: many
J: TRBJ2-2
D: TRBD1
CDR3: CASSQPGGPGELFF
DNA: TGCGCCAGCAGCCAGCCAGGGGGCCCCGGGGAGCTGTTTTTT

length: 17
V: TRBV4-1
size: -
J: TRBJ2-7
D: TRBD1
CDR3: CASSQRDRGSIFDEQYF
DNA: TGCGCCAGCAGCCAGAGGGACAGGGGGTCAATTTTCGACGAGCAGTACTTC

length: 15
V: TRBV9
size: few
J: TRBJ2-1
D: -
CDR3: CASSVVPSSYNEQFF
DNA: TGTGCCAGCAGCGTAGTACCGAGCTCCTACAATGAGCAGTTCTTC

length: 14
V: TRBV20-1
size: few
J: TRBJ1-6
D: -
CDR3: CSAYSSVGNSPLHF
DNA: TGCAGTGCTTATTCTTCGGTTGGGAATTCACCCCTCCACTTT

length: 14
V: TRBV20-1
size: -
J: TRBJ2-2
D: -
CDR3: CSANPPANTGELFF
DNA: TGCAGTGCTAATCCGCCAGCGAACACCGGGGAGCTGTTTTTT

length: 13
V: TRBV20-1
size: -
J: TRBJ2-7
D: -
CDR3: CTSPQVGSYEQYF
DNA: TGCACCTCCCCGCAGGTTGGGTCCTACGAGCAGTACTTC

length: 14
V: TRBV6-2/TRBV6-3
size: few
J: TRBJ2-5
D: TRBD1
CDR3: CASGPTGAGETQYF
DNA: TGTGCCAGCGGACCGACAGGGGCGGGAGAGACCCAGTACTTC

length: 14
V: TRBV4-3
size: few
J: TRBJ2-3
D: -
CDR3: CASSQDLGTDTQYF
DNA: TGCGCCAGCAGCCAAGATCTAGGCACAGATACGCAGTATTTT

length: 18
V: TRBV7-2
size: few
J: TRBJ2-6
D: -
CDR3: CASTPEARVSRGANVLTF
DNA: TGTGCCAGCACCCCTGAGGCCAGGGTATCGAGAGGGGCCAACGTCCTGACTTTC

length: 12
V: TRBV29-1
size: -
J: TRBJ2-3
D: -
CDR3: CSETDGSDTQYF
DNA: TGCAGCGAAACGGACGGGAGCGATACGCAGTATTTT

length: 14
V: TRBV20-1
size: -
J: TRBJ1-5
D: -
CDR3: CSARFGGSNQPQHF
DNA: TGCAGTGCTAGATTCGGGGGAAGCAATCAGCCCCAGCATTTT

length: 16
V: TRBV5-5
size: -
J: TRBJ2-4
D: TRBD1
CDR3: CASSLGGRGWGNIQYF
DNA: TGTGCCAGCAGCTTGGGAGGCAGGGGGTGGGGAAACATTCAGTACTTC

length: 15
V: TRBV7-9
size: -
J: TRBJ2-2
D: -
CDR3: CASSSPSRRAGELFF
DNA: TGTGCCAGCAGCTCCCCCAGCCGGCGCGCCGGGGAGCTGTTTTTT

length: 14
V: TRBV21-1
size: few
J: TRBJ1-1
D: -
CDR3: CASSPDRGPTEAFF
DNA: TGTGCCAGCAGCCCCGACAGGGGGCCGACTGAAGCTTTCTTT

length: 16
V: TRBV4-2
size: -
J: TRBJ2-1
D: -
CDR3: CASSQSKRRAGNEQFF
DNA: TGTGCCAGCAGCCAGTCCAAGAGGCGGGCTGGGAATGAGCAGTTCTTC

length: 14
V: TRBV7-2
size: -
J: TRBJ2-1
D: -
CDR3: CASSSRTVYNEQFF
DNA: TGTGCCAGCAGCTCCAGGACAGTCTACAATGAGCAGTTCTTC

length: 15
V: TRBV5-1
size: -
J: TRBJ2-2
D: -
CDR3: CASSLWGTNTGELFF
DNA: TGCGCCAGCAGCTTGTGGGGCACGAACACCGGGGAGCTGTTTTTT

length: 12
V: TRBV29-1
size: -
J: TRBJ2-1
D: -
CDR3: CSTPGQHNEQFF
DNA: TGCAGCACTCCGGGACAACACAATGAGCAGTTCTTC